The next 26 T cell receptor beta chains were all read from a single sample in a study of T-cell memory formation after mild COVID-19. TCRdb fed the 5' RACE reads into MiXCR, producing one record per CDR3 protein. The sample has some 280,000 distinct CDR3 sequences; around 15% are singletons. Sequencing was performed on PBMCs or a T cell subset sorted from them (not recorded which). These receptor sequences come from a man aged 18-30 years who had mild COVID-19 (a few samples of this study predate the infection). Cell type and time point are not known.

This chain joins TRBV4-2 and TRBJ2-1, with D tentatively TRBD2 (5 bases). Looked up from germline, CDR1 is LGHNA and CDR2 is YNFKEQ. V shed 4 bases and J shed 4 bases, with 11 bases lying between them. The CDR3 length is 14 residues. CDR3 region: CASSRTGEYNEQFF. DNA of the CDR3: TGTGCCAGCAGCCGAACCGGGGAATACAATGAGCAGTTCTTC.

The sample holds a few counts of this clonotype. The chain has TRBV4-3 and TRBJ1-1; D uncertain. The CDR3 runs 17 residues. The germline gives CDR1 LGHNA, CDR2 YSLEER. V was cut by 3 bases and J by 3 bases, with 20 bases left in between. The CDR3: CASSHIPSRTGHTEAFF. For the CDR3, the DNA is TGCGCCAGCAGCCACATCCCCTCCCGAACCGGGCACACTGAAGCTTTCTTT.

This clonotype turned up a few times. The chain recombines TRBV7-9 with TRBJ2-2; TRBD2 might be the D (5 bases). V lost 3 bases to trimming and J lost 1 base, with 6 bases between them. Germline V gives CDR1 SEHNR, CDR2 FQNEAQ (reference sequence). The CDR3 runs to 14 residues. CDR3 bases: TGTGCCAGCAGCTTCGCGGGGAACACCGGGGAGCTGTTTTTT. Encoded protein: CASSFAGNTGELFF.

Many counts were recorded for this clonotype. The DNA of the CDR3 is TGTGCCAGCAGTGAAGTCTTGGCGGAGACCGGGGAGCTGTTTTTT. Residues: CASSEVLAETGELFF. The chain employs TRBV6-1 and TRBJ2-2; D is undetermined. This CDR3 has 15 residues. V lost 1 base, J lost 5 bases, and 11 bases lay in between. Germline-derived CDR1 and CDR2 are MNHNS and SASEGT.

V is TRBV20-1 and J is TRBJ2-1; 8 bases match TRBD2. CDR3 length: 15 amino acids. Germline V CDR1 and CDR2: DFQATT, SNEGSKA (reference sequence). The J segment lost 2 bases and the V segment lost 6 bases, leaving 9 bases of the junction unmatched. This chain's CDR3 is CSARMAGGPYNEQFF. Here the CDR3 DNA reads TGCAGTGCCAGGATGGCGGGGGGCCCCTACAATGAGCAGTTCTTC.

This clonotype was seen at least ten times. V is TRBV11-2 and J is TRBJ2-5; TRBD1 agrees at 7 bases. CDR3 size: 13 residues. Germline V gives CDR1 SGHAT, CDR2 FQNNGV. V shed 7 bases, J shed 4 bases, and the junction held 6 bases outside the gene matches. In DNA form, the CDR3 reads TGTGCCAGCACCATTAGACAGGGAGAGACCCAGTACTTC. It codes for CASTIRQGETQYF.

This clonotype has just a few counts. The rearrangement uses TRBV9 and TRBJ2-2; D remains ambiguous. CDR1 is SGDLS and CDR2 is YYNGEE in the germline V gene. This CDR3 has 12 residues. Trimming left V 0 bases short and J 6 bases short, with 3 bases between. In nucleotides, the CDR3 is TGTGCCAGCAGCGTAGGCCCCGGGGAGCTGTTTTTT. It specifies CASSVGPGELFF.

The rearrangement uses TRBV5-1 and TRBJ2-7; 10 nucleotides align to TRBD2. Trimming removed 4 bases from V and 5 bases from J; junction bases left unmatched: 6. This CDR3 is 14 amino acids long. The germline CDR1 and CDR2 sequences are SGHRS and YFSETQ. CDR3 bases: TGCGCCAGCAGCACAGGACTAGCGGACCACGAGCAGTACTTC. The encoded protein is CASSTGLADHEQYF.

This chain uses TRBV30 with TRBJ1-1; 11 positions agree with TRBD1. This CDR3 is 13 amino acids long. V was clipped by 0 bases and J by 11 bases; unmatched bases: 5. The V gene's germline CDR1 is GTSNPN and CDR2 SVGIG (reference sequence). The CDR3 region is CAWSVWGQGVAFF. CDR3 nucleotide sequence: TGTGCCTGGAGTGTATGGGGACAGGGGGTGGCTTTCTTT.

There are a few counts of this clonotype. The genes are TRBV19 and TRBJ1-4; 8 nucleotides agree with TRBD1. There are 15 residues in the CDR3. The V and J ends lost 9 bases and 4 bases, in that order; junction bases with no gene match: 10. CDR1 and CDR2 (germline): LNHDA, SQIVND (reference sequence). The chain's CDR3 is CASRSGGAGNEKLFF. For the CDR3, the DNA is TGTGCCAGCCGATCAGGGGGCGCGGGTAATGAAAAACTGTTTTTT.

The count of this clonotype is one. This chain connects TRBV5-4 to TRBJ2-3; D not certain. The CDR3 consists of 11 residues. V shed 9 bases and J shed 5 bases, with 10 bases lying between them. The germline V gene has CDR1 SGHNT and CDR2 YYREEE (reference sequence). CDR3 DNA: TGTGCCACCATATCAGGAGATACGCAGTATTTT. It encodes CATISGDTQYF.

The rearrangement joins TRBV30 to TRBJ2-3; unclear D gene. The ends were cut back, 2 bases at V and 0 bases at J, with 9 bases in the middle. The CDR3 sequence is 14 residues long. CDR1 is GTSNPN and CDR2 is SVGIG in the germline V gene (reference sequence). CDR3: CAWSMDTSTDTQYF. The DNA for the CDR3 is TGTGCCTGGAGTATGGATACTAGCACAGATACGCAGTATTTT.

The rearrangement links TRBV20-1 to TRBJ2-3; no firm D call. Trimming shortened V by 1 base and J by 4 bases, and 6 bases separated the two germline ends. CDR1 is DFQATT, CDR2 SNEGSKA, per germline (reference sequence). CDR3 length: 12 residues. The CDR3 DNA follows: TGCAGTGCTAGAGGTTCCGCAGATACGCAGTATTTT. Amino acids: CSARGSADTQYF.

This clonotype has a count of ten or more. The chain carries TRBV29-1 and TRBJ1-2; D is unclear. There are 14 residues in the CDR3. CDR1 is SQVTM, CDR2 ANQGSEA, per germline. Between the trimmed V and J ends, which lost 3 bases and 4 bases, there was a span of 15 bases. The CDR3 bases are TGCAGCGTTGATCTCAGTCAGACCACCTATGGCTACACCTTC. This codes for CSVDLSQTTYGYTF.

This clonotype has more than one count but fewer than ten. The CDR3 region is CASSLKIGYTF. The CDR3 DNA follows: TGTGCCAGCAGTTTAAAAATCGGCTACACCTTC. The chain has TRBV12-3 or TRBV12-4 and TRBJ1-2, with no clear D. This CDR3 region has 11 residues. Trimming cost V 2 bases and J 8 bases, with 6 bases left between them.

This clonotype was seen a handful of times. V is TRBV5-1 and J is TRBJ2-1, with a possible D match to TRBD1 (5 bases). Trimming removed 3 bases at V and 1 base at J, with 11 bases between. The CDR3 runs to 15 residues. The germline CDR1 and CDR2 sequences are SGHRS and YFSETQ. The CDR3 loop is CASSYQGSSYNEQFF. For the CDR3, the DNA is TGCGCCAGCAGCTATCAGGGTAGTTCCTACAATGAGCAGTTCTTC.

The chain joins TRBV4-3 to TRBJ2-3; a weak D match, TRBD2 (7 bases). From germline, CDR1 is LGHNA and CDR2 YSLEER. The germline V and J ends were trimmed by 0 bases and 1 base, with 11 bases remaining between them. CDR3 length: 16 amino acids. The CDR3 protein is CASSQEWGGGTDTQYF. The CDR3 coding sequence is TGCGCCAGCAGCCAAGAATGGGGGGGCGGCACAGATACGCAGTATTTT.

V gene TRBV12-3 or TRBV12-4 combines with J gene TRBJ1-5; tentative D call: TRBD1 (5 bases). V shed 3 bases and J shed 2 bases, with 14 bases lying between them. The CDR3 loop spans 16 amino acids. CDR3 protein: CASSFWGEVGNQPQHF. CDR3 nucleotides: TGTGCCAGCAGTTTTTGGGGGGAGGTAGGCAATCAGCCCCAGCATTTT.

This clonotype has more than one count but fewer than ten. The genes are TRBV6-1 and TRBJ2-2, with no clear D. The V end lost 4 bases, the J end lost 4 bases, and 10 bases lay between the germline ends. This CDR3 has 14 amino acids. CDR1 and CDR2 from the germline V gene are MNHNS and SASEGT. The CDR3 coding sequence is TGTGCCAGCAGTGCCTATTCGGGCACCGGGGAGCTGTTTTTT. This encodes CASSAYSGTGELFF.

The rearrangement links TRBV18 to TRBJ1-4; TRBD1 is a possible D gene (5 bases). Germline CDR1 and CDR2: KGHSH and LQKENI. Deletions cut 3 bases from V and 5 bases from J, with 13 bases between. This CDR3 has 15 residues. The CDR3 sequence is CASSPNPGLNEKLFF. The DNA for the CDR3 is TGTGCCAGCTCACCGAATCCGGGACTGAATGAAAAACTGTTTTTT.

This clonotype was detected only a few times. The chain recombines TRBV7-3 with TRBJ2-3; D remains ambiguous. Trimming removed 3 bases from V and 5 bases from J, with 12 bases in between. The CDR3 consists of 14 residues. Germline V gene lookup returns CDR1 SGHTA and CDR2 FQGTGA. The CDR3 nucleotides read TGTGCCAGCAGCTTCCGACTTGTTCAAGATACGCAGTATTTT. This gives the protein CASSFRLVQDTQYF.

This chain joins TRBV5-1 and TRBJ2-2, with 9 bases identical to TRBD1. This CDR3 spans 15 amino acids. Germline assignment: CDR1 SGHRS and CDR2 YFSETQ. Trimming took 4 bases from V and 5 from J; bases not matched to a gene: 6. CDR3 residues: CASSQQGAGTGELFF. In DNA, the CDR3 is TGCGCCAGCAGCCAACAGGGGGCGGGGACCGGGGAGCTGTTTTTT.

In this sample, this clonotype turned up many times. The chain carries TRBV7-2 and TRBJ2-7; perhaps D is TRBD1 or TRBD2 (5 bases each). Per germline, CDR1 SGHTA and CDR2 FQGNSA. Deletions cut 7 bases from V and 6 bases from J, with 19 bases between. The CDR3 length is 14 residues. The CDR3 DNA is TGTGCCAGCACCATGGGGACCACCTTCGGCGAGCAGTACTTC. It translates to CASTMGTTFGEQYF.

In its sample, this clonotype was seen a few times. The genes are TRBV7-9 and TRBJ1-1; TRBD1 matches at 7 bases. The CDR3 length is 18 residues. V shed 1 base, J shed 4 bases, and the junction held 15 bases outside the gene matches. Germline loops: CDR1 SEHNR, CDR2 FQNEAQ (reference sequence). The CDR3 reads CASSLGQGELAGRTEAFF. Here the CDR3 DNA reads TGTGCCAGCAGCTTAGGTCAGGGGGAGTTGGCTGGCCGCACTGAAGCTTTCTTT. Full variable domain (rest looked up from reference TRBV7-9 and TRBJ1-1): DTGVSQNPRHKITKRGQNVTFRCDPISEHNRLYWYRQTLGQGPEFLTYFQNEAQLEKSRLLSDRFSAERPKGSFSTLEIQRTEQGDSAMYLCASSLGQGELAGRTEAFFGQGTRLTVV.

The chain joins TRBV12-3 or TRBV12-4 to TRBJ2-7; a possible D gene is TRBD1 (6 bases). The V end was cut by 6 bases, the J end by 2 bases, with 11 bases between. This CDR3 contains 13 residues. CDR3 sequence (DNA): TGTGCCAGCAGCTCCGGACAGACCTACGAGCAGTACTTC. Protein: CASSSGQTYEQYF.

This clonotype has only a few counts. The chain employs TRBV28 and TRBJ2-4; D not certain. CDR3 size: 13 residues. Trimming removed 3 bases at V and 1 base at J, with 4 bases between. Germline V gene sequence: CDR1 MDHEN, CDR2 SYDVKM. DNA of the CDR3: TGTGCCAGCAGTTTGCTCGCCAAAAACATTCAGTACTTC. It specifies CASSLLAKNIQYF. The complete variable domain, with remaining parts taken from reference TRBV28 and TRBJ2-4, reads DVKVTQSSRYLVKRTGEKVFLECVQDMDHENMFWYRQDPGLGLRLIYFSYDVKMKEKGDIPEGYSVSREKKERFSLILESASTNQTSMYLCASSLLAKNIQYFGAGTRLSVL.